The source of this TCR beta chain is a study of T cell responses to AZD1222 COVID-19 vaccine. The study, taken as a whole, reports: Following two doses of AZD1222, Spike-specific TCR breadth and depth rose. Most donors were white British and more were female, and clonal diversity was possibly underestimated. Only a handful of AZD1222 recipients, more than five in all, had baseline seropositivity. Among spike-specific TCRs, nearly half reportedly target unmutated variant regions.

For this clone: As yet, its antigen is unknown.

Per the germline V gene, CDR1 is SGDLS and CDR2 is YYNGEE. The V gene lost 0 bases and the J gene lost 0 bases, with 10 bases spanning the gap. The CDR3 totals 15 residues. This table comes from immunoSEQ multiplex PCR, and its TCRdb copy is limited to in-frame clones, with some not included. The sample gives some 180,000 clones, about nine tenths of which show up once; about 2.1% is in the top ten. This clonotype was obtained from an adult who received the AZD1222 COVID-19 vaccine. Sequenced here: peripheral blood, sampled 28 days after the second AZD1222 dose. This rearrangement joins TRBV9 to TRBJ2-7, with D possibly being TRBD1 or TRBD2 (5 bases each). The CDR3 here is CASSVEPGTSYEQYF. CDR3 nucleotides: TGTGCCAGCAGCGTAGAACCAGGGACCTCCTACGAGCAGTACTTC.